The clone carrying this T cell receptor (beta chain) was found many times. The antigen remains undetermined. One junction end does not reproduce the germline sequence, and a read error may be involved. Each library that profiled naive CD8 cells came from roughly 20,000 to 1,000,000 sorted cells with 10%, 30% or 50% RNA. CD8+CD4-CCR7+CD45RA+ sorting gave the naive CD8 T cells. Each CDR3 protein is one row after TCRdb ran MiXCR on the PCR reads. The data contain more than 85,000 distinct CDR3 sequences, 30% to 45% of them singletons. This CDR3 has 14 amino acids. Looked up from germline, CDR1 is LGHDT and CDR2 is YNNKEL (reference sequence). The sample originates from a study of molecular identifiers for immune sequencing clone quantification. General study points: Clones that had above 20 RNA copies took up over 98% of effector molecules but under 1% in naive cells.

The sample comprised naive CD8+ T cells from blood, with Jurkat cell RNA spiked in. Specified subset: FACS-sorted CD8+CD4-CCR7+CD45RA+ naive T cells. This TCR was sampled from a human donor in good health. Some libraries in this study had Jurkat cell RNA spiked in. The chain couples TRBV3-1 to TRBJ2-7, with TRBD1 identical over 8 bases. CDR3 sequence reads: CASSHGQGPYEQYF. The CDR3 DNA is TGTGCCAGTAGCCACGGACAGGGCCCCTACGAGCAGTACTTC.